The rows below give T cell receptor beta chains drawn from one sample of a study of post-analysis software for immune sequencing data. TCRdb passed the PCR reads through MiXCR, listing each CDR3 protein once. The sample lists fewer than 700,000 distinct CDR3 sequences, roughly 47% occurring once. The sample was blood. The origin of the receptors is a girl aged 5-17 years with multiple sclerosis. CDR3s include the opening cysteine and the closing phenylalanine or tryptophan. A D gene is named only where the DNA matches it firmly. Clone size appears in some rows only: once, few, many, or a class for an expanded clone.

few	TRBV5-6	NA	TRBJ2-1	TGTGCCAGCAGCTTGTACGATGAGCAGTTCTTC	CASSLYDEQFF
NA	TRBV6-5	TRBD1	TRBJ2-5	TGTGCCAGCAGCCGGGACAGGGGGTTTTATGAGACCCAGTACTTC	CASSRDRGFYETQYF
few	TRBV7-8	TRBD2	TRBJ2-3	TGTGCCAGCAGCAGCGCGGGACTAGCGGGATTTAAAGATACGCAGTATTTT	CASSSAGLAGFKDTQYF
few	TRBV4-1	NA	TRBJ1-5	TGCGCCAGCAGCCAAGAGCGAAGGGCCCCCCAGCATTTT	CASSQERRAPQHF
NA	TRBV4-1	TRBD2	TRBJ2-7	TGCGCCAGCAGTTTTACTCCTAGCGGGGCGAGCTCCTACGAGCAGTACTTC	CASSFTPSGASSYEQYF
NA	TRBV10-3	NA	TRBJ2-7	TGTGCCATCAGAGAGTCTGGGGGGCTACAGGGCGAATACGAGCAGTACTTC	CAIRESGGLQGEYEQYF
NA	TRBV6-5	TRBD2	TRBJ2-3	TGTGCCAGCAGTTACAGTACTAGCGGGACCGCGGGGGATACGCAGTATTTT	CASSYSTSGTAGDTQYF
NA	TRBV20-1	TRBD1	TRBJ2-3	TGCAGTGCTAGGCGGGACAGGGGGCGCGGAGATACGCAGTATTTT	CSARRDRGRGDTQYF
NA	TRBV27	NA	TRBJ2-5	TGTGCCAGCAGCGAGTCAGGGAGTGGAGAGACCCAGTACTTC	CASSESGSGETQYF
few	TRBV29-1	NA	TRBJ2-5	TGCAGCGTTGAAAAGGACCTCCAAGAGACCCAGTACTTC	CSVEKDLQETQYF
once	TRBV7-2	NA	TRBJ1-1	TGTGCCAGCAGCTTACCACCCGCCGGAGCTTTCTTT	CASSLPPAGAFF
many	TRBV10-3	NA	TRBJ2-5	TGTGCCATCAGTGACAGGGGCCGGGAAGAGACCCAGTACTTC	CAISDRGREETQYF
NA	TRBV20-1	NA	TRBJ2-3	TGCAGTGCTAGTGGCCGGGGGGCCGACGCAGATACGCAGTATTTT	CSASGRGADADTQYF
NA	TRBV12-3/TRBV12-4	TRBD1	TRBJ2-3	TGTGCCAGCAGCCCGGGACAGAATACGCAGTATTTT	CASSPGQNTQYF
once	TRBV15	NA	TRBJ2-5	TGTGCCACCAGCAGCCCCCCCACAGGGAGCAATGAGCAGTACTTC	CATSSPPTGSNEQYF
NA	TRBV12-3/TRBV12-4	NA	TRBJ1-2	TGTGCCAGCAGGCGGGAGTATGGCTACACCTTC	CASRREYGYTF
few	TRBV7-2	TRBD1	TRBJ2-4	TGTGCCAGCAGAATTACAGGGGGCCCCAAAAACATTCAGTACTTC	CASRITGGPKNIQYF
NA	TRBV5-1	TRBD1	TRBJ2-5	TGCGCCAGCAGCGCCGGGACAGGGGGCGATGAGACCCAGTACTTC	CASSAGTGGDETQYF
NA	TRBV5-1	NA	TRBJ1-2	TGCGCCAGCAGCTTCCGGGACGACTATGGCTACACCTTC	CASSFRDDYGYTF
NA	TRBV5-1	NA	TRBJ1-2	TGCGCCAGCAGGCCGGGACAACCGGTAGCTAACTATGGCTACACCTTC	CASRPGQPVANYGYTF
few	TRBV30	NA	TRBJ1-2	TGTGCCTGGAGTATTGGAGGGTCTAACTATGGCTACACCTTC	CAWSIGGSNYGYTF
once	TRBV6-1	TRBD2	TRBJ2-1	TGTGCCAGCAGGAGACTAGCGGGAGACAGGAATGAGCAGTTCTTC	CASRRLAGDRNEQFF
NA	TRBV3-1	NA	TRBJ1-2	TGTGCCAGCAGCCAAGACGCCAGCTCCCATGGCTACACCTTC	CASSQDASSHGYTF
NA	TRBV7-8	NA	TRBJ2-5	TGTGCCAGCAGCTCCACCTTCGAGACCCAGTACTTC	CASSSTFETQYF
few	TRBV6-1	NA	TRBJ2-7	TGTGCCAGCAGTGAATCCGTCTACGAGCAGTACTTC	CASSESVYEQYF
many	TRBV7-8	NA	TRBJ2-1	TGTGCCAGCAGCGCAGCTGGGGGAACTTACAATGAGCAGTTCTTC	CASSAAGGTYNEQFF
few	TRBV7-2	TRBD2	TRBJ2-3	TGTGCCAGCGGCCTAGCGGGAGGGCGGGGAGATACGCAGTATTTT	CASGLAGGRGDTQYF
NA	TRBV24-1	NA	TRBJ2-5	TGTGCCACCAGTGGCGCAGGGGTCTCGGGTGGGCAGTACTTC	CATSGAGVSGGQYF
NA	TRBV5-1	TRBD1	TRBJ1-1	TGCGCCAGCAGCTCCTTCGACAGGGGGGACACTGAAGCTTTCTTT	CASSSFDRGDTEAFF
few	TRBV5-1	NA	TRBJ1-1	TGCGCCAGCAGCTTGATGACAGGCGACACTGAAGCTTTCTTT	CASSLMTGDTEAFF
NA	TRBV5-1	NA	TRBJ1-4	TGCGCCAGCAGCGTGGAAAGGCAGGATGAAAAACTGTTTTTT	CASSVERQDEKLFF
NA	TRBV6-5	TRBD1	TRBJ2-7	TGTGCCAGCAGTTACTCCGGACAGGGGGCGATGGTCTACGAGCAGTACTTC	CASSYSGQGAMVYEQYF
few	TRBV10-3	TRBD2	TRBJ2-3	TGTGCCATCAGTGAGTCGACAGCTAGCGGGGTCACAGATACGCAGTATTTT	CAISESTASGVTDTQYF
NA	TRBV12-3/TRBV12-4	TRBD1	TRBJ1-6	TGTGCCAGCAGTCACAGGGGGGTCCTCCACTTT	CASSHRGVLHF
NA	TRBV7-9	TRBD1	TRBJ2-7	TGTGCCAGCAGCTTAGATCTGGAGACAGGGTTATCATACGAGCAGTACTTC	CASSLDLETGLSYEQYF
few	TRBV20-1	NA	TRBJ1-5	TGCAGTGCTAGACCCGGAAATCAGCCCCAGCATTTT	CSARPGNQPQHF
NA	TRBV12-3/TRBV12-4	NA	TRBJ2-1	TGTGCCTCGAGGTGGGGGGTGGATGAGCAGTTCTTC	CASRWGVDEQFF
NA	TRBV10-2	NA	TRBJ1-1	TGCGCCAGCAGTGATGGATTGGGGAACACTGAAGCTTTCTTT	CASSDGLGNTEAFF
NA	TRBV5-1	TRBD2	TRBJ2-7	TGCGCCAGCAGCTTGGGCGGGGGAGAATACGAGCAGTACTTC	CASSLGGGEYEQYF
NA	TRBV29-1	TRBD1	TRBJ2-7	TGCAGCGTTGAAGATCAGTATAGGGGGCCCTACGAGCAGTACTTC	CSVEDQYRGPYEQYF
once	TRBV20-1	NA	TRBJ1-1	TGCAGTGCTAGAGAAGGCAGCCCCATGAACACTGAAGCTTTCTTT	CSAREGSPMNTEAFF
NA	TRBV9	NA	TRBJ2-7	TGTGCCAGCAGCGGTAGTGGGCTAGTAGGCGAGCAGTACTTC	CASSGSGLVGEQYF